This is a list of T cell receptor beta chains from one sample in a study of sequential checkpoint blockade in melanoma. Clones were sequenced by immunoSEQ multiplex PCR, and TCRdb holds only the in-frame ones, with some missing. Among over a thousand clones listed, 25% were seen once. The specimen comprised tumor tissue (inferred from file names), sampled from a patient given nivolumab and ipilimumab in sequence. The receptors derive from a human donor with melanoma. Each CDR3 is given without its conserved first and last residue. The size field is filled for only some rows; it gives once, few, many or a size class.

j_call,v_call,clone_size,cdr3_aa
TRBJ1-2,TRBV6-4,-,ASKGAYGYT
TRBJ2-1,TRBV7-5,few,ASSLRETLGEQF
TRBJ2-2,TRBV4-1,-,ASSLSVGELF
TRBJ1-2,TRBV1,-,ASSQAGTGANYGYT
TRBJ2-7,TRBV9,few,ASSAADGAYEQY
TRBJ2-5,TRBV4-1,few,ASSQAWGGKETQY
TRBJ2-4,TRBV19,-,ASSTTRDSHIQY
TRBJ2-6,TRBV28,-,ATDSGANVLT
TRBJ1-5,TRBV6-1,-,ASSEASWRHRFSNSNQPQH
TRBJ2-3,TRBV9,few,ASSASGRADTQY
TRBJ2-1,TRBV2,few,ASRRQGGGYNEQF
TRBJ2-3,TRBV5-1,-,ASSSGGGLTNTDTQY
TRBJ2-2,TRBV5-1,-,ASQRVAGGNTGELF
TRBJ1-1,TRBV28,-,ASSLFSPRDRIEAF
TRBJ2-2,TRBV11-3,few,ASSFSAGHTGELF